Each of the 9 T cell receptor beta chains below was sequenced from the same sample in a study of lymphopenia after photon versus proton radiotherapy. Libraries were prepared by immunoSEQ multiplex PCR; TCRdb keeps only in-frame clonotypes and omits some of them. Among just over 30,000 clones listed, roughly 94% were seen once. Sample: peripheral blood, taken from a patient treated with photon-based radiotherapy. Every receptor here comes from a woman between 45 and 60 years old with cholangiocarcinoma.

The chain has TRBV5-4 and TRBJ1-1; D gene ambiguous. Germline V gene data show CDR1 as SGHNT and CDR2 as YYREEE (reference sequence). CDR3 length equals 14 residues. V shed 0 bases and J shed 1 base, with 7 bases lying between them. The CDR3, as DNA: TGTGCCAGCAGCTTGGCCACCCCGAACACTGAAGCTTTCTTT. Amino acid sequence: CASSLATPNTEAFF.

V gene TRBV19 combines with J gene TRBJ2-7, with TRBD1 as a possible D gene (5 bases). There are 15 residues in the CDR3. Germline lookup yields CDR1 LNHDA and CDR2 SQIVND (reference sequence). V dropped 3 bases and J dropped 5 bases, with 17 bases sitting between them. CDR3 nucleotides: TGTGCCAGTAGTATCCCGACCCAGGGCATCGACGAGCAGTACTTC. It codes for CASSIPTQGIDEQYF.

The chain has TRBV28 and TRBJ1-1, with D possibly TRBD1 on 6 matching bases. Trimming shortened V by 8 bases and J by 11 bases, and 18 bases separated the two germline ends. This CDR3 spans 12 amino acids. Germline CDR1 MDHEN, CDR2 SYDVKM. The CDR3 loop reads CASVASGQGAFF. CDR3 in DNA: TGTGCCAGCGTAGCGTCGGGTCAGGGGGCTTTCTTT.

The chain recombines TRBV4-3 with TRBJ1-6, with D perhaps TRBD1 (5 bases). Trimming cost V 0 bases and J 11 bases, with 23 bases left between them. This CDR3 has 18 residues. Germline V gene data show CDR1 as LGHNA and CDR2 as YSLEER. For the CDR3, the DNA is TGCGCCAGCAGCCAAGAACCCACGGGACCCGGGGTAATGACACCCCTCCACTTT. Protein sequence: CASSQEPTGPGVMTPLHF.

A few counts support this clone. The V gene is TRBV15, the J gene TRBJ1-2, with D perhaps matching TRBD1 (5 bases). This CDR3 has 12 amino acids. V was cut by 5 bases and J by 3 bases, with 7 bases left in between. Per germline, CDR1 LNHNV and CDR2 YYDKDF (reference sequence). The CDR3 loop is CATSAQDYGYTF. DNA for the CDR3: TGTGCCACCAGCGCACAGGACTATGGCTACACCTTC.

The rearrangement joins TRBV11-3 to TRBJ2-3; D might be TRBD1 (5 bases). Trimming left V 1 base short and J 6 bases short, with 8 bases between. This CDR3 contains 13 residues. CDR1 and CDR2 from the germline V gene are SGHNT and YENEEA. CDR3 residues: CASSLGGKDTQYF. DNA of the CDR3: TGTGCCAGCAGCTTAGGGGGCAAGGATACGCAGTATTTT.

The chain links TRBV9 to TRBJ2-2; TRBD1 might be the D (6 bases). Germline CDR1 and CDR2: SGDLS and YYNGEE. The CDR3 runs to 16 residues. The germline V and J ends were trimmed by 2 bases and 0 bases, with 11 bases remaining between them. CDR3: CASSVMGAANTGELFF. In nucleotides, the CDR3 is TGTGCCAGCAGCGTTATGGGGGCTGCGAACACCGGGGAGCTGTTTTTT.

The CDR3 DNA follows: TGTGCCAGCAGCTTAGGGGGGCTTAGGAACACTGAAGCTTTCTTT. Amino acids: CASSLGGLRNTEAFF. The V gene is TRBV7-9, the J gene TRBJ1-1, with D tentatively TRBD1 (6 bases). The germline gives CDR1 SEHNR, CDR2 FQNEAQ (reference sequence). V lost 1 base, J lost 1 base, and 10 bases lay in between. The CDR3 is made up of 15 amino acids.

The chain is built from TRBV7-2 and TRBJ1-1; 8 bases match TRBD1. Looked up from germline, CDR1 is SGHTA and CDR2 is FQGNSA. The V gene end was trimmed by 4 bases and the J gene end by 5 bases; junction bases not matched to a gene: 6. The CDR3 is made up of 14 amino acids. CDR3 bases: TGTGCCAGCAGCTCCTACAGGGGGAGGACTGAAGCTTTCTTT. Protein sequence: CASSSYRGRTEAFF.